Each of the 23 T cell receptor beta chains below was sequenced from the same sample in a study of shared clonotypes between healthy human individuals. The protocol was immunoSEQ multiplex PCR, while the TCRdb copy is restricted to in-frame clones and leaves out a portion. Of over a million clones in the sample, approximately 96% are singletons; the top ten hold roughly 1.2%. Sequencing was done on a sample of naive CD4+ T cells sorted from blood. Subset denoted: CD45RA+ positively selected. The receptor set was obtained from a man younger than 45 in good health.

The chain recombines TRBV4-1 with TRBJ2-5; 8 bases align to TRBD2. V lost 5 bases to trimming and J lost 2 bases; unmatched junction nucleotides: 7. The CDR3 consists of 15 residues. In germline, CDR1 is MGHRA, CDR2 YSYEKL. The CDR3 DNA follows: TGCGCCAGCAGCGGATCCGGACTAGCTCAAGAGACCCAGTACTTC. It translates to CASSGSGLAQETQYF.

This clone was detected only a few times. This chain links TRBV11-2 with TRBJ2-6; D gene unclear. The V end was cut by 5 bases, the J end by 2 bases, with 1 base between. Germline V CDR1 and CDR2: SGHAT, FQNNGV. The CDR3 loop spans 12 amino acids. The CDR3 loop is CASSPGANVLTF. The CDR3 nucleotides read TGTGCCAGCAGCCCTGGGGCCAACGTCCTGACTTTC.

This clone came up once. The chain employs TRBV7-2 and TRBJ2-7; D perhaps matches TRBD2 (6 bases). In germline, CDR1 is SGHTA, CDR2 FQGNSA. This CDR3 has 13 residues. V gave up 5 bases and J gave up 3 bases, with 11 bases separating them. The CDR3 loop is CASSQAGNYEQYF. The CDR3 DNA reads TGTGCCAGCAGCCAGGCGGGGAACTACGAGCAGTACTTC.

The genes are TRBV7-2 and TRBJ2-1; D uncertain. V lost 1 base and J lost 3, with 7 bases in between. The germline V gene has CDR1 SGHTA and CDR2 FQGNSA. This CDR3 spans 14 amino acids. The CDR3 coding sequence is TGTGCCAGCAGCTTAGAAGCCAACTACAATGAGCAGTTCTTC. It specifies CASSLEANYNEQFF.

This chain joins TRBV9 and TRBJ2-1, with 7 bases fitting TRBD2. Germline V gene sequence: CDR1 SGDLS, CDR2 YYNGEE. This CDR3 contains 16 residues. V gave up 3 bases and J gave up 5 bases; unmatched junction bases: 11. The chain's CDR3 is CASSAARPLADNEQFF. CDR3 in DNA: TGTGCCAGCAGCGCAGCCCGCCCTCTAGCGGACAATGAGCAGTTCTTC.

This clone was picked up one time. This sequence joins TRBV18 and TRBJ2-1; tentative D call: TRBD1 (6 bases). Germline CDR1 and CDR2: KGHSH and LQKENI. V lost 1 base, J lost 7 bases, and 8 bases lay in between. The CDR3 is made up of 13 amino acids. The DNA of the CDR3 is TGTGCCAGCTCACCACTCAGGGGAAATGAGCAGTTCTTC. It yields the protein CASSPLRGNEQFF.

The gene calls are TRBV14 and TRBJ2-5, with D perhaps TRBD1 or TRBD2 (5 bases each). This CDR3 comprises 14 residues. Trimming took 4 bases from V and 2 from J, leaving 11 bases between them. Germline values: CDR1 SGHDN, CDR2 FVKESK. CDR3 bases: TGTGCCAGCAGCCTTTTGGGGGTGCAAGAGACCCAGTACTTC. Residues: CASSLLGVQETQYF.

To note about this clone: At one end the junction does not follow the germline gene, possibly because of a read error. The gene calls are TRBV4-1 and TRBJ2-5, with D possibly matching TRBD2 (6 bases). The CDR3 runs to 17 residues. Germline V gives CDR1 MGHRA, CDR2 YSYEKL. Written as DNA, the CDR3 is TGCGCCAGCAGCCAAGAAAAAGGAGGGGCAGGCGAAGAGGCCCAGTACTTC. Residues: CASSQEKGGAGEEAQYF.

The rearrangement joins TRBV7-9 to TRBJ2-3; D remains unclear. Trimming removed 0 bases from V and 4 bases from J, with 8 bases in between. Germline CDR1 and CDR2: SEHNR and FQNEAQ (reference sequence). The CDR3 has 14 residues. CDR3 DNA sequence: TGTGCCAGCAGCTTAGCCCCTCCCGCAGATACGCAGTATTTT. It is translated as CASSLAPPADTQYF.

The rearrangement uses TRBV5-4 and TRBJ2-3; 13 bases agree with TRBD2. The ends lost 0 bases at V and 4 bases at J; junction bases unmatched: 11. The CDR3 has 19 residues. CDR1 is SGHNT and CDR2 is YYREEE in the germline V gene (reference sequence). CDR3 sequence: CASSLGPGLAGWGPDTQYF. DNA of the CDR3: TGTGCCAGCAGCTTGGGACCGGGACTAGCGGGATGGGGGCCAGATACGCAGTATTTT.

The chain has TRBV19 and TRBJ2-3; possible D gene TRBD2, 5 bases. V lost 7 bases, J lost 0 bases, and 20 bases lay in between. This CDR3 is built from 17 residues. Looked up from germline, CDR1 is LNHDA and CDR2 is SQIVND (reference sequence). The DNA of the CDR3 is TGTGCCAGTAATTTAGGGAGAGGCAGGACTAGCACAGATACGCAGTATTTT. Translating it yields CASNLGRGRTSTDTQYF.

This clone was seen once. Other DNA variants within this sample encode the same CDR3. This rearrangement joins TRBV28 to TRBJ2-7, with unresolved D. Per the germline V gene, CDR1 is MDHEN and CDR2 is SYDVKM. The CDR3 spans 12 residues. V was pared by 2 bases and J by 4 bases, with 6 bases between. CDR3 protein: CASSLPRYEQYF. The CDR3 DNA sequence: TGTGCCAGCAGTTTACCCCGTTACGAGCAGTACTTC.

The CDR3 region is CASSDRTGTTYEQYF. The CDR3, as DNA: TGTGCCAGCAGTGATAGGACAGGGACGACCTACGAGCAGTACTTC. The genes are TRBV27 and TRBJ2-7; 8 nucleotides align to TRBD1. After removal of 5 bases from V and 2 bases from J, the junction contained 8 bases not matched to a gene. The CDR3 sequence is 15 residues long. Germline V gives CDR1 MNHEY, CDR2 SMNVEV (reference sequence).

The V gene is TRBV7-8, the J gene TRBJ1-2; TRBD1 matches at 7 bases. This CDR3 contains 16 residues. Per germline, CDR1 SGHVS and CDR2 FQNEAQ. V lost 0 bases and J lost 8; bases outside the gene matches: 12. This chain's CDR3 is CASSLAPTGSRRGYTF. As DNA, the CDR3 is TGTGCCAGCAGCTTAGCCCCGACAGGGAGTCGCCGAGGCTACACCTTC.

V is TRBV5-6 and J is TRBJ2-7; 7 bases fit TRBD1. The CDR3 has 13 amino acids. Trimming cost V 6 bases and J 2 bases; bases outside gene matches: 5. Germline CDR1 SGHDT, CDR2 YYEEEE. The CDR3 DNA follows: TGTGCCAGCAACCGACAGGGCCCCTACGAGCAGTACTTC. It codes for CASNRQGPYEQYF.

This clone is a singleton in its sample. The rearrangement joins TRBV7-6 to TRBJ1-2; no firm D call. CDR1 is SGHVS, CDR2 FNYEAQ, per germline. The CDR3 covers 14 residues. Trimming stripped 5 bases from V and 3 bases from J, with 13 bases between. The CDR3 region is CASSRTWYDYGYTF. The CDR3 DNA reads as TGTGCCAGCAGCCGGACGTGGTACGACTATGGCTACACCTTC.

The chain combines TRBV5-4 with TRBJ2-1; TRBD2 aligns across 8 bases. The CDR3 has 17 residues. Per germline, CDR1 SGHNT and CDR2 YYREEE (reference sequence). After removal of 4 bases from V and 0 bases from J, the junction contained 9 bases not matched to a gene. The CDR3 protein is CASSGSFSGVSYNEQFF. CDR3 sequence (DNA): TGTGCCAGCAGCGGATCCTTTAGCGGGGTCTCCTACAATGAGCAGTTCTTC.

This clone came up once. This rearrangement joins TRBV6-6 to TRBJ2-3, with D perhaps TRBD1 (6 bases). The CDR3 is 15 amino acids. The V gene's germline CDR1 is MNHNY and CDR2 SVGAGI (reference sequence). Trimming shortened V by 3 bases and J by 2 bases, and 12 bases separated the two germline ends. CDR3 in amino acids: CASSYSRQVTDTQYF. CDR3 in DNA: TGTGCCAGCAGTTATTCCAGACAGGTCACAGATACGCAGTATTTT.

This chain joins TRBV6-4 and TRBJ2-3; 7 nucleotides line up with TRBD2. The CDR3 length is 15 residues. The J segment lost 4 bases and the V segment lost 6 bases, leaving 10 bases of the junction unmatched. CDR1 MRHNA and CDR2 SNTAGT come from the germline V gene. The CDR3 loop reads CASRKAGRRPDTQYF. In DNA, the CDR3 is TGTGCCAGCAGGAAAGCGGGAAGACGGCCAGATACGCAGTATTTT.

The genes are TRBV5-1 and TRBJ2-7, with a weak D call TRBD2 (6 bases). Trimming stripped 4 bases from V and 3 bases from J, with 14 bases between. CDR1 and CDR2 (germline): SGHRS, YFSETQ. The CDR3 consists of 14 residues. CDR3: CASSPGSSGYEQYF. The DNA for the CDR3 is TGCGCCAGCAGCCCGGGGAGTAGCGGCTACGAGCAGTACTTC.

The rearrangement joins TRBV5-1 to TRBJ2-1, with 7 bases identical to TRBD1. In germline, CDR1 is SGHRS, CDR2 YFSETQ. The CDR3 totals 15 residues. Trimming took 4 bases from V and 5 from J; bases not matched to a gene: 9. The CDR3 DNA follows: TGCGCCAGCAGCGAAACCGGGACAGCCAACAATGAGCAGTTCTTC. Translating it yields CASSETGTANNEQFF. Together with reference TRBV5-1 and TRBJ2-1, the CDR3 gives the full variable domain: KAGVTQTPRYLIKTRGQQVTLSCSPISGHRSVSWYQQTPGQGLQFLFEYFSETQRNKGNFPGRFSGRQFSNSRSEMNVSTLELGDSALYLCASSETGTANNEQFFGPGTRLTVL.

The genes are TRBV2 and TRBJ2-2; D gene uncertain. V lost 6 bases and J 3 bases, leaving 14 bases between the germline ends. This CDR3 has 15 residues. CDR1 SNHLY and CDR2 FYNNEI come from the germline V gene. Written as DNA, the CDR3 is TGTGCCAGCAGCCCCAGAAATCCTTACACCGGGGAGCTGTTTTTT. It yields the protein CASSPRNPYTGELFF.

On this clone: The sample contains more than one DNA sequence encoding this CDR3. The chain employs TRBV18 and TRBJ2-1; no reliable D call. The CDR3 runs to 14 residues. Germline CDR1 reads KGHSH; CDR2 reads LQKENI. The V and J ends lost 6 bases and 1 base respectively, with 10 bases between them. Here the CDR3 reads CASSLSISYNEQFF. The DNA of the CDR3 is TGTGCCAGCTCGCTGTCTATATCCTACAATGAGCAGTTCTTC.